This entry concerns a single TCR beta chain. Its target is unknown. The germline gives CDR1 DFQATT, CDR2 SNEGSKA (reference sequence). The ends were cut back, 5 bases at V and 3 bases at J, with 8 bases in the middle. The CDR3 runs to 12 residues. Through Arm-PCR of CDR3 regions and iRepertoire HTBI primers, TCR beta libraries were built. TCRdb reprocessed the multiplex PCR reads with MiXCR, giving one entry per CDR3 protein. The sample includes roughly 510,000 distinct CDR3 sequences, roughly 15% of them seen just once. The time point: newly diagnosed GD, antithyroid drugs for less than 3 months. PBMCs provided the RNA from which the TCR library was made. These data originate in a study of regulatory T cells in long-lasting Graves disease. Whole-study results and caveats: TRBV28, TRBJ1-2 and TRBJ2-5 were segments that persistent disease favored.

The data also belong to a second study, concerning T cells in Graves' hyperthyroidism and ophthalmopathy. That investigation notes: Graves' hyperthyroidism qualified as stable when ophthalmopathy did not progress within 18 months. Most expanded thyroid clonotypes above 0.001 also appeared in blood.

The genes are TRBV20-1 and TRBJ1-5; D call uncertain. The sequenced sample was peripheral blood mononuclear cells (PBMCs), obtained at new diagnosis, from a patient treated with antithyroid drugs. This TCR came from a man between 18 and 35 years old with Graves disease. CDR3 DNA: TGCAGTGCTTGCCCCTTCAATCAGCCCCAGCATTTT. Protein: CSACPFNQPQHF.